This is a list of T cell receptor beta chains from one sample in a study of T cell responses to AZD1222 COVID-19 vaccine. Sequencing used immunoSEQ multiplex PCR; TCRdb keeps in-frame clones, though not all of them. This sample has tens of thousands of clones, with more than 75% found just once. Sequenced material: peripheral blood, taken on day 0 of AZD1222 vaccination. The source is an adult in good health. The CDR3 runs from the conserved cysteine through the conserved F or W. D genes are given only for firm matches. Only some rows state a clone size, as once, few, many or a class for expanded clones.

v_gene	j_gene	abundance	d_gene	CDR3nt	CDR3aa
TRBV12-3/TRBV12-4	TRBJ1-6	NA	NA	TGTGCCAGCAGGGAAGGGGGTTCACCCCTCCACTTT	CASREGGSPLHF
TRBV2	TRBJ2-3	NA	TRBD2	TGTGCCAGCAGTCCAAGACTAGCGGGAGGGGATACGCAGTATTTT	CASSPRLAGGDTQYF
TRBV3-1/TRBV3-2	TRBJ2-3	NA	NA	TGTGCCAGCAGCCCCCGTAGGACAGAGTCAGATACGCAGTATTTT	CASSPRRTESDTQYF
TRBV30	TRBJ2-2	few	TRBD1	TGTGCCTGGAGCCCTCTGGACAGGGACACCGGGGAGCTGTTTTTT	CAWSPLDRDTGELFF
TRBV30	TRBJ1-1	NA	TRBD1	TGTGCCTGGAGTCCACAGGGGGCAGGGGTGAACACTGAAGCTTTCTTT	CAWSPQGAGVNTEAFF
TRBV5-1	TRBJ2-1	NA	TRBD1	TGCGCCAGTTCAGGGGGCTTCTCTTACAATGAGCAGTTCTTC	CASSGGFSYNEQFF
TRBV6-5	TRBJ1-2	NA	NA	TGTGCCAGCAGTTACTCCCGGCAGGGACAAAACACCTTC	CASSYSRQGQNTF
TRBV5-6	TRBJ1-5	NA	NA	TGTGCCAGCAGCTTGTGGGGGACCCGCAATCAGCCCCAGCATTTT	CASSLWGTRNQPQHF
TRBV13	TRBJ2-1	few	NA	TGTGCCAGCAGCGACTCAACCAATGAGCAGTTCTTC	CASSDSTNEQFF
TRBV11-3	TRBJ1-2	NA	NA	TGTGCCAGCAGCTTAGCAAGGCAGAACCCAGGGGGCTACACCTTC	CASSLARQNPGGYTF